In this sample, the clone carrying this TCR beta chain turned up a few times. The antigen is not known. The CDR3 is cut off 3 residues early in the read; its end comes from the germline J gene. All CVID subjects were on immunoglobulin replacement for at least one year. The data were produced by immunoSEQ multiplex PCR, yet TCRdb's version contains in-frame clones alone and is incomplete. In total the sample includes under 20,000 clones, none of them seen once. The sample is drawn from a study of T cell clonality in common variable immunodeficiency. Regarding the study as a whole: Links between repertoire features and CVID complications were heterogeneity-limited. In common variable immunodeficiency, TCR beta chains reportedly carried fewer deletions and N-nucleotide insertions.

V was shortened by 2 bases and J by 3 bases, with 7 bases between the two germline ends. CDR1 and CDR2 from the germline V gene are SNHLY and FYNNEI. The CDR3 is 13 residues long. This rearrangement joins TRBV2 to TRBJ1-2, with unresolved D. The source is a human donor with common variable immunodeficiency. Material for sequencing was peripheral blood mononuclear cells. CDR3 DNA, as far as it was read: TGTGCCAGCAGTGAAAGGGTGCACTATGGC. This translates into CASSERVHYG. From start to end, the CDR3 is CASSERVHYGYTF.